Sequencing of this T cell receptor beta chain was carried out in a study of glioma-infiltrating T cells (dated by TCRdb to 2016 to 2017). At the level of the whole study: The study sequenced TCR alpha- and beta-chain repertoires from glioma tissue, from non-neoplastic brain tissue and from matched peripheral blood mononuclear cells. Each tissue-infiltrating repertoire was compared with the same patient's peripheral blood repertoire to measure divergence between tissue and blood T-cell populations. The paired cohort was made up of three low-grade glioma patients, under ten primary glioblastoma patients and three non-glioma patients who contributed non-neoplastic brain tissue. What the authors observed across the whole study: Very few CDR3 sequences were found to be shared between tissue and blood, and this scarcity was attributed to high CDR3 diversity and limited sampling. Group comparisons were based on small numbers of patients: three non-neoplastic, three low-grade glioma and several glioblastoma patients. VJ-independent divergence between tissue and blood was lower than expected in non-neoplastic patients but higher than expected in all gliomas, particularly low-grade gliomas.

The iRepertoire nested amplicon-rescue multiplex PCR (arm-PCR) platform was used to amplify TCR alpha and beta CDR3 regions from RNA. The input for one-step reverse transcription and amplification was about 95-450 ng of tissue mRNA or PBMC total RNA. Following bead purification, Illumina adapters were added by a secondary multiplex PCR, and the libraries were gel-purified between 200 and 400 bp. Internal 6-nucleotide barcodes were carried by the libraries and were used for demultiplexing. Libraries were sequenced on an Illumina MiSeq with 2x220 or 2x250 nucleotide paired-end reads. Under the source paper's analysis protocol: Paired reads were merged using FLASH 1.2.11 and aligned with BWA-MEM to the GRCh37 human genome, and TRA and TRB reads were then extracted. V and J assignment used an IMGT-derived reference of cassette sequences and CDR3 motifs that included pseudogenes. Three-frame translation of reads was performed, and productive CDR3s were defined as those with a C...FGXG motif and no stop codons. A clonotype was defined as a unique combination of a V-J cassette pair and a CDR3 amino acid sequence. Hamming distance filtering was applied to reads, with thresholds set by the sequence error rate of each sample in mapped regions. TCRdb cleaned the public reads at Q25 with fastp, built clones with MiXCR and kept in-frame beta chains. Here each entry gathers all rows of one CDR3 protein and keeps the most common genes and DNA. V and J calls and clone size were set by TCRdb, not the authors. Recorded for this sample are approximately 45,000 distinct CDR3 sequences; 20% to 25% of them occurred a single time. The ten largest clones represent roughly 6.1% of the sample.

For CDR1 and CDR2, the germline V gene (reference sequence) lists MNHEY and SMNVEV. There are 15 amino acids in the CDR3, from cysteine to phenylalanine inclusive. The kept DNA is CDR3 alone, 45 bases in frame from the first base. The V and J ends are trimmed by 3 bases and 1 base, leaving 10 bases between them. In its sample, this clonotype comes out as medium-sized (0.01 to 0.1%). Its antigen remains unidentified. Base qualities are not recorded, but no much larger clone differs from it by a single base. The source material was glioma tissue, nonneoplastic brain tissue, or PBMCs (not recorded which). The V gene is TRBV27 and the J gene is TRBJ1-5; no confident D gene assignment can be made. The source is a human donor with low-grade glioma or glioblastoma, undergoing nonglioma brain surgery, or in good health (not recorded which). The DNA sequence follows: TGTGCCAGCAGTTTGGGCGACGGAAGCAATCAGCCCCAGCATTTT. The encoded protein is CASSLGDGSNQPQHF.